Sequencing of this TCR beta chain was carried out in a study of glioma-infiltrating T cells after dendritic cell vaccination. The time point here: after dendritic cell vaccination, including at tumor progression/relapse. Some clones are missing from TCRdb's copy, which holds only in-frame ones; the method was immunoSEQ multiplex PCR. The sample has 9,500 to 12,000 clones, about 80% seen once. Losses at the gene ends were 5 bases for V and 4 bases for J; bases not matched to a gene: 9. The CDR3 is 16 amino acids. CDR1 and CDR2 from the germline V gene are SGHAT and FQDESV (reference sequence). The gene calls are TRBV11-1 and TRBJ2-7; 12 bases align to TRBD2. The sequence derives from a human donor with glioblastoma. The sample consisted of blood, taken after dendritic cell vaccination. In DNA, the CDR3 is TGTGCCAGCAGCAGAGGACTAGCGGGGTTACTATACGAGCAGTACTTC. This encodes CASSRGLAGLLYEQYF.